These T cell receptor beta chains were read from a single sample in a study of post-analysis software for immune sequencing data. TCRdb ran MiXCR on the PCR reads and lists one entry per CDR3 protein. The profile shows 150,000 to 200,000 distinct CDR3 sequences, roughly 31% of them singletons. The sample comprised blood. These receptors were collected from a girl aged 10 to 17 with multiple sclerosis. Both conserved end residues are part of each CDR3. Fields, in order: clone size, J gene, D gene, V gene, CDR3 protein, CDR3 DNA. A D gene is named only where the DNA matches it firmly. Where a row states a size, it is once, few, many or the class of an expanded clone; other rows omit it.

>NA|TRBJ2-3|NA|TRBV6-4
CASSGSPSLTDTQYF
TGTGCCAGCAGTGGCTCGCCTAGTCTCACAGATACGCAGTATTTT
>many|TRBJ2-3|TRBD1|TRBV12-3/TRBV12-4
CASKTGDRVATDTQYF
TGTGCCAGCAAGACCGGGGACAGGGTTGCGACAGATACGCAGTATTTT
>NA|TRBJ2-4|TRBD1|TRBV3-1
CASSQEIRGQRIAKNIQYF
TGTGCCAGCAGCCAAGAAATTAGGGGACAGAGGATAGCCAAAAACATTCAGTACTTC
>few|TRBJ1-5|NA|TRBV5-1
CASSLGQDSNQPQHF
TGCGCCAGCAGCTTGGGACAGGATAGCAATCAGCCCCAGCATTTT
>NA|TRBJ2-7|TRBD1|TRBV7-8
CASVKDRGNEQYF
TGTGCCAGCGTCAAGGACAGGGGGAACGAGCAGTACTTC
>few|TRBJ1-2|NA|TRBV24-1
CATSDLQGTGGYTF
TGTGCCACCAGTGACCTCCAGGGGACCGGTGGCTACACCTTC
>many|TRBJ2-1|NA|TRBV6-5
CASSYSTLGSVNEQFF
TGTGCCAGCAGTTACTCAACCTTGGGGAGCGTAAATGAGCAGTTCTTC
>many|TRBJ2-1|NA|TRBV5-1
CASSLAGSYNEQFF
TGCGCCAGCAGCTTGGCAGGATCCTACAATGAGCAGTTCTTC
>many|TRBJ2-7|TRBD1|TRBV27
CASTTSGTVASYEQYF
TGTGCCAGCACCACGTCTGGGACAGTAGCCTCCTACGAGCAGTACTTC
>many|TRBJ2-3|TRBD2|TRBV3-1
CASSQDTRAGVTDTQYF
TGTGCCAGCAGCCAAGATACCCGAGCGGGAGTCACAGATACGCAGTATTTT
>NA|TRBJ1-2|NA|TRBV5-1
CASSLGGEDYTF
TGCGCCAGCAGTTTGGGAGGGGAAGACTACACCTTC
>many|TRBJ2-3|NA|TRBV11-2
CASSLAIARARDTQYF
TGTGCCAGCAGCTTAGCGATAGCGAGGGCGCGAGATACGCAGTATTTT
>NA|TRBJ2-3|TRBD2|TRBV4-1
CASSQEGGRGDTRYF
TGCGCCAGCAGCCAAGAAGGAGGGAGGGGAGATACGCGGTATTTT
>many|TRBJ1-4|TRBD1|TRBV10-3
CARQPGQTAEKLFF
TGTGCCAGACAGCCGGGACAGACGGCAGAAAAACTGTTTTTT
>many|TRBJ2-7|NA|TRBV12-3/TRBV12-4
CASSIASYEEQYF
TGTGCCAGCAGTATCGCATCCTACGAAGAGCAGTACTTC
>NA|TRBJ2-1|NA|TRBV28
CASSYAGRRYNEQFF
TGTGCCAGCAGTTACGCGGGACGCCGCTACAATGAGCAGTTCTTC
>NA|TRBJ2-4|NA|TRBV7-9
CACSLSAYEQYF
TGTGCCTGCAGCCTATCAGCGTATGAGCAGTACTTC
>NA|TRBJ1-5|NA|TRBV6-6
CASSYTPGEAEPQHF
TGTGCCAGCAGCTACACGCCGGGGGAGGCCGAGCCCCAGCATTTT
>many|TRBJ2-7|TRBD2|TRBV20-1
CSGIVAGGSYEQYF
TGCAGTGGGATCGTAGCGGGAGGTTCCTACGAGCAGTACTTC
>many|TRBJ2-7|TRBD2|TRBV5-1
CASSLGSGRSSYEQYF
TGCGCCAGCAGCTTGGGTAGCGGGAGAAGCTCCTACGAGCAGTACTTC
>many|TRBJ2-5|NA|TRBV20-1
CSAKGLRGAETQYF
TGCAGTGCTAAGGGCCTTCGGGGGGCCGAGACCCAGTACTTC
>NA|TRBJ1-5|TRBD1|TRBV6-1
CASGTGPLPSDQPQHF
TGTGCCAGCGGGACAGGGCCCTTACCTAGCGATCAGCCCCAGCATTTT
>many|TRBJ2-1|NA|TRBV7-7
CASSLGIGYNEQFF
TGTGCCAGCAGCTTAGGGATCGGCTACAATGAGCAGTTCTTC
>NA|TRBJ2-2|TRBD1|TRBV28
CASSPWDRNTGELFF
TGTGCCAGCAGTCCCTGGGACAGAAACACCGGGGAGCTGTTTTTT
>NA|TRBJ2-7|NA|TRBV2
CASRDWISETYEQYF
TGTGCCAGCAGGGACTGGATCTCAGAGACCTACGAGCAGTACTTC
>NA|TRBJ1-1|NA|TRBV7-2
CASSFSGPKNTEAFF
TGTGCCAGCAGCTTCTCGGGACCCAAGAACACTGAAGCTTTCTTT
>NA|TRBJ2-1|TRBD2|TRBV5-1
CASSSTAGAVYEQFF
TGCGCCAGCAGCTCCACAGCGGGAGCGGTATACGAGCAGTTCTTC
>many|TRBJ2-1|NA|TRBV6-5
CASSYSFGASNNEQFF
TGTGCCAGCAGTTACTCGTTTGGGGCCAGCAACAATGAGCAGTTCTTC
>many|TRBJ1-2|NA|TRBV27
CASSPAKGVAGYTF
TGTGCCAGCAGTCCTGCCAAGGGTGTCGCGGGCTACACCTTC
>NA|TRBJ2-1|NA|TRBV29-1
CSHKDRAGDNEQFF
TGCAGCCACAAGGATAGGGCCGGTGACAATGAGCAGTTCTTC
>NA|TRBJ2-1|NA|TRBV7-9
CASSPGGGTVEQFF
TGTGCCAGCAGCCCCGGGGGCGGTACGGTTGAGCAGTTCTTC
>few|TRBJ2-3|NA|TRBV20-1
CSAIPTSPGTTDTQYF
TGCAGTGCTATCCCCACTAGCCCAGGGACCACAGATACGCAGTATTTT
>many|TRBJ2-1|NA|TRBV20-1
CSARVTNNEQFF
TGCAGTGCTAGAGTTACCAACAATGAGCAGTTCTTC
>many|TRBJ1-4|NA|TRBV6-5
CASSKGTTNEKLFF
TGTGCCAGCAGTAAGGGTACAACTAATGAAAAACTGTTTTTT
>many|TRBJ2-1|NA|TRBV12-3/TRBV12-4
CASAPHIGGRYNEQFF
TGTGCCAGCGCACCCCATATTGGGGGACGCTACAATGAGCAGTTCTTC
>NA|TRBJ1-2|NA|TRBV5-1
CASSLEGYRGGYTF
TGCGCCAGCAGCTTGGAGGGGTACAGAGGCGGCTACACCTTC
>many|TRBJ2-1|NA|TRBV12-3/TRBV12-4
CASSLSGITYNEQFF
TGTGCCAGCAGTTTATCCGGGATCACCTACAATGAGCAGTTCTTC
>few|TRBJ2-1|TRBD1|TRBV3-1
CASSRTDRGRQFF
TGTGCCAGCAGCCGCACAGACAGGGGGAGACAGTTCTTC
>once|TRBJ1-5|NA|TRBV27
CASSLSTSQPQHF
TGTGCCAGCAGTTTATCGACCTCTCAGCCCCAGCATTTT
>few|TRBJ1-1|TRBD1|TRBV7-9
CASSLDRASVEAFF
TGTGCCAGCAGCTTGGACAGGGCATCCGTTGAAGCTTTCTTT
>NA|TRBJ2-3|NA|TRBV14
CASSRRSEDTQYF
TGTGCCAGCAGCCGACGGTCCGAAGATACGCAGTATTTT
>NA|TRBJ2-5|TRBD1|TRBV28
CASSPHGQGRNYEQYF
TGTGCCAGCAGTCCCCACGGACAGGGGAGGAACTATGAGCAGTACTTC
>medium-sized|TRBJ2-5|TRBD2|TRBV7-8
CASSPGGAFQETQYF
TGTGCCAGCAGCCCCGGGGGGGCCTTCCAAGAGACCCAGTACTTC
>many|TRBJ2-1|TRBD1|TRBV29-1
CSARDRGRLAPYNEQFF
TGCAGCGCCCGGGACAGGGGGCGACTAGCACCTTACAATGAGCAGTTCTTC
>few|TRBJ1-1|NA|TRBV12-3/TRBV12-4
CASSPQGPMNTEAFF
TGTGCCAGCAGTCCCCAAGGACCGATGAACACTGAAGCTTTCTTT
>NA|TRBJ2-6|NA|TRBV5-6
CASSLNGNSGANVLTF
TGTGCCAGCAGCCTTAACGGAAACTCTGGGGCCAACGTCCTGACTTTC
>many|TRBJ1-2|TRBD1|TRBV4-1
CASSQELTGGIYGYTF
TGCGCCAGCAGCCAAGAGTTGACAGGGGGCATCTATGGCTACACCTTC